This section outlines one T cell receptor beta chain sequence together with its context. V gave up 4 bases and J gave up 1 base, with 7 bases separating them. The CDR3 runs to 13 residues. CDR1 is MNHEY, CDR2 SMNVEV, per germline (reference sequence). The data were taken from a study of blood T cell repertoires in COVID-19. At the level of the study: In each case, the material was cDNA or gDNA derived from T cells, B-cell-depleted T cells, or PBMCs.

In the original analysis: Estimation of nucleated cell counts was performed using reference gene primer amplification. Profiled with immunoSEQ multiplex PCR; TCRdb holds only in-frame clones, not every one. The DNA was the basis for D and trimming; V, J and clone size are from that table. The sample lists around 210,000 clones; 89% were seen once. The TCR comes from a woman aged 18-30 years who had recovered from COVID-19. The chain carries TRBV27 and TRBJ1-1; unclear D gene. The sequenced material came from PBMCs or T cells enriched from blood (not recorded which). The CDR3 sequence is CASSYISNTEAFF. The CDR3 coding sequence is TGTGCCAGCAGTTACATTTCGAACACTGAAGCTTTCTTT.